This T cell receptor beta chain was recovered during a study of T cells in Graves' hyperthyroidism and ophthalmopathy (dated by TCRdb to the late 2010s). In terms of the full investigation: Peripheral blood samples were taken at the time of initial diagnosis, prior to any treatment. Prospective prediction of ophthalmopathy was tested in an independent validation cohort of some 19 hyperthyroidism patients and roughly 16 patients who later progressed to ophthalmopathy. After blood sampling, hyperthyroidism patients were treated with methimazole at a starting dose of 30 mg daily, and ophthalmopathy patients were treated with high-dose intravenous methylprednisolone. The paper reports TCR Vbeta CDR3 sequencing of over 130 peripheral blood samples: around 41 ophthalmopathy, 70 to 85 hyperthyroidism and around 17 progressor patients. To identify distinguishing TCR V-J signatures, a discovery cohort of about 100 patients was used, comprising under 45 with Graves' ophthalmopathy and under 60 with stable Graves' hyperthyroidism. In addition, the study compared T-cell repertoires in thyroid tissue and in blood from six Graves' hyperthyroidism patients. The approximately 97 discovery patients were randomly divided into training and test sets at a 7:3 ratio. Broad study findings and their caveats: In validation, progression to ophthalmopathy was predicted by the model with about 70% sensitivity and 72.22% specificity, a median of approximately 6.5 months before onset. Sample size was not statistically predetermined, and blinding of investigators to group allocation was not performed. In cross-validation, a model built on a 13 V-J signature told ophthalmopathy apart from stable hyperthyroidism with 87.88% sensitivity and 81% to 82% specificity, and in testing the same model reached 80%/75%. Blood samples also contained most of the expanded thyroid clonotypes (frequency above 0.001), which suggests that blood repertoires may reflect thyroid immune responses.

TCR beta CDR3 regions were amplified from RNA transcripts. The TCR CDR3 was subjected to a first round of RT-PCR using the HTBI primer set and the Qiagen OneStep RT-PCR kit. A second multiplex PCR round built the libraries, followed by size selection and purification. Sequencing of the libraries was done on an Illumina HiSeq2000 using paired-end 100 bp reads. The study's own analysis went as follows. SOAPnuke was used to process the raw data, removing reads that contained adapters or uncalled bases, had a mean Phred below 15, or lacked an exact match to the constant primer or identifier. High-quality paired reads were merged with COPE v1.2.5, and unique nucleotide sequences were defined as clonotypes. MiTCR v1.1 was used to align the clonotypes against IMGT TRBV, TRBD and TRBJ reference segments. Only V-J combinations with frequency above 0.0001, covering 99% to 99.2% of repertoires, were analysed. The TCS score was defined as the ratio of F50 (clonal expansion) to E x V (chaos), calculated using BLOSUM62-based TCRdist between CDR3 peptides within each V-J. Welch's t-statistics and random forest reduced fewer than 600 V-J features to fewer than 15, which were used in a naive Bayes classifier (R e1071). The Morisita-Horn index was used to measure how similar the thyroid and blood repertoires were. The raw public data were reprocessed by TCRdb itself: fastp quality trimming at Q25, MiXCR clonotype calling, in-frame beta chains only. All rows with the same CDR3 protein become a single entry with the most common DNA and genes. The V and J calls shown here were made by TCRdb, not taken from the authors' results. Across this sample there are about 840,000 distinct CDR3 sequences, with 38% seen only once. 7% to 10% of the sample belongs to the ten largest clones.

Stable Graves' hyperthyroidism was defined as the absence of progression to ophthalmopathy over 18 months of follow-up. Hyperthyroidism patients were aged 18 to 65 years and newly diagnosed, with disease duration of less than 2 months. Patients with uncontrolled infections, other autoimmune diseases, pregnancy or lactation were excluded. Clinical symptoms, serum thyroxine and TRAb, thyroid ultrasound, and orbital computed tomography formed the basis for the diagnoses. PBMCs were separated from 10 ml of fresh peripheral blood using Ficoll-Paque density gradient centrifugation. Total RNA was extracted using Trizol reagent, and RNA quality was assessed on an Agilent 2100 Bioanalyzer. This clonotype has a count of ten or more. The clone's antigen remains unknown. Base qualities are not provided; no much larger clone lies one nucleotide away. The CDR3 runs 11 amino acids, cysteine and phenylalanine included. Only the CDR3 part of the read is kept: 33 bases, read in frame from the first base. The germline V gene sets CDR1 to SNHLY and CDR2 to FYNNEI. The junction carries 2 bases between V and J, which are trimmed by 0 bases and 11 bases respectively.

The sequencing sample was made of blood. The sequence links TRBV2 to TRBJ1-6, with the D gene call left open. This TCR was recovered from a man between 18 and 29 years old with Graves' hyperthyroidism. The CDR3 is CASSEAAPLHF. The nucleotide sequence reads TGTGCCAGCAGTGAAGCTGCACCCCTCCACTTT.